The present TCR beta chain was sequenced within a study of cytomegalovirus exposure and HLA in healthy donors. The CDR3 runs 15 residues. V lost 1 base to trimming and J lost 3 bases; unmatched junction nucleotides: 1. Germline V gives CDR1 SGHVS, CDR2 FNYEAQ. The PCR employed 60 Vbeta primers together with 13 Jbeta primers. The assay was immunoSEQ multiplex PCR, and TCRdb's table has in-frame clones only and misses some. This sample carries roughly 140,000 clones, roughly 80% of them seen once, and the ten largest clones take roughly 4%. The sample was PBMCs. V gene TRBV7-6 combines with J gene TRBJ2-5, with 11 nucleotides matching TRBD2. The sequence derives from a woman aged 40-49 years in good health and CMV-seropositive. CDR3 nucleotides: TGTGCCAGCAGCTTAGAACTAGCGGGGGAAGAGACCCAGTACTTC. Translation: CASSLELAGEETQYF.